Following are 10 T cell receptor beta chains from one sample sequenced in a study of cytomegalovirus exposure and HLA in healthy donors. TCRdb's copy holds only in-frame clones and misses some; the assay was immunoSEQ multiplex PCR. The table has 150,000 to 200,000 clones, about 81% seen once; the top ten hold 0.95% to 1.5%. The sequencing sample was made of PBMCs. The receptor set was obtained from a woman aged 30 to 39 in good health and CMV-seronegative.

The chain combines TRBV5-1 with TRBJ1-2; 8 positions agree with TRBD1. Germline CDR1 and CDR2: SGHRS and YFSETQ. This CDR3 contains 14 residues. Losses at the gene ends were 2 bases for V and 5 bases for J; bases not matched to a gene: 5. Here the CDR3 reads CASSFSDREYGYTF. DNA for the CDR3: TGCGCCAGCAGCTTCTCGGACAGGGAGTATGGCTACACCTTC.

This chain joins TRBV5-1 and TRBJ2-7; 14 positions match TRBD2. Germline values: CDR1 SGHRS, CDR2 YFSETQ. J gave up 0 bases and V 2 bases, and 7 bases lay outside the gene matches. CDR3 length equals 18 residues. The CDR3 DNA is TGCGCCAGCAGCTTAGGGACTAGCGGGGGAGGGATCTCCTACGAGCAGTACTTC. This translates into CASSLGTSGGGISYEQYF.

The CDR3, as DNA: TGCGCCAGCAGCTTGGGAGGGTACGGCTACACCTTC. Its protein product is CASSLGGYGYTF. The gene calls are TRBV5-1 and TRBJ1-2; D is undetermined. Germline CDR1 SGHRS, CDR2 YFSETQ. V shed 0 bases and J shed 8 bases, with 8 bases lying between them. The CDR3 extends over 12 amino acids.

CDR3 DNA sequence: TGCAGCACCTCGACAGGGGGCAGAGATGAGCAGTTCTTC. Encoded protein: CSTSTGGRDEQFF. This rearrangement joins TRBV29-1 to TRBJ2-1; 10 bases fit TRBD1. The J segment lost 8 bases and the V segment lost 8 bases, leaving 9 bases of the junction unmatched. CDR1 and CDR2 from the germline V gene are SQVTM and ANQGSEA. The CDR3 extends over 13 amino acids.

This chain links TRBV5-1 with TRBJ2-5; 10 positions match TRBD2. With V trimmed by 0 bases and J by 3 bases, 5 bases remained unmatched. The CDR3 extends over 16 amino acids. Per germline, CDR1 SGHRS and CDR2 YFSETQ. The CDR3 reads CASSLGPAGGEETQYF. The CDR3 DNA sequence: TGCGCCAGCAGCTTGGGGCCAGCGGGAGGGGAAGAGACCCAGTACTTC.

The chain links TRBV5-8 to TRBJ2-7; D unclear. CDR1 and CDR2 (germline): SGHTS, YDEGEE. The CDR3 spans 11 residues. Trimming removed 1 base at V and 13 bases at J, with 12 bases between. CDR3 nucleotide sequence: TGTGCCAGCAGCTTGCGGTATCCCTCCTACTTC. This gives the protein CASSLRYPSYF.

This chain connects TRBV5-4 to TRBJ2-7; D gene unclear. Trimming removed 3 bases at V and 6 bases at J, with 7 bases between. The CDR3 has 11 residues. From germline, CDR1 is SGHNT and CDR2 YYREEE (reference sequence). CDR3 in DNA: TGTGCCAGCAGCTCCCTCGGCGAGCAGTACTTC. As protein: CASSSLGEQYF. The full variable domain, rest sourced from reference TRBV5-4 and TRBJ2-7, is ETGVTQSPTHLIKTRGQQVTLRCSSQSGHNTVSWYQQALGQGPQFIFQYYREEENGRGNFPPRFSGLQFPNYSSELNVNALELDDSALYLCASSSLGEQYFGPGTRLTVT.

The gene calls are TRBV2 and TRBJ1-2; D ambiguous. The CDR3 covers 14 residues. CDR1 SNHLY and CDR2 FYNNEI come from the germline V gene. Trimming took 6 bases from V and 8 from J, leaving 19 bases between them. This chain's CDR3 is CASRDPFLSGGYTF. CDR3 in DNA: TGTGCCAGCAGGGACCCGTTCCTCTCGGGGGGCTACACCTTC.

This clone was recorded many times. This chain connects TRBV27 to TRBJ2-3, with a tentative D call TRBD2 (5 bases). Looked up from germline, CDR1 is MNHEY and CDR2 is SMNVEV (reference sequence). The CDR3 is 15 amino acids. The germline V and J ends were trimmed by 6 bases and 3 bases, with 16 bases remaining between them. CDR3 amino acids: CASRLIAYSTDTQYF. In nucleotides, the CDR3 is TGTGCCAGCAGGCTAATAGCGTACTCAACAGATACGCAGTATTTT.

A single count supports this clone. V and J are TRBV15 and TRBJ2-1; 12 bases are shared with TRBD2. CDR1 and CDR2 from the germline V gene are LNHNV and YYDKDF (reference sequence). V lost 1 base to trimming and J lost 1 base; unmatched junction nucleotides: 8. This CDR3 contains 19 residues. For the CDR3, the DNA is TGTGCCACCAGCAGAGCGGGACTAGCGGGTAAAGGATCCTACAATGAGCAGTTCTTC. Translation: CATSRAGLAGKGSYNEQFF.